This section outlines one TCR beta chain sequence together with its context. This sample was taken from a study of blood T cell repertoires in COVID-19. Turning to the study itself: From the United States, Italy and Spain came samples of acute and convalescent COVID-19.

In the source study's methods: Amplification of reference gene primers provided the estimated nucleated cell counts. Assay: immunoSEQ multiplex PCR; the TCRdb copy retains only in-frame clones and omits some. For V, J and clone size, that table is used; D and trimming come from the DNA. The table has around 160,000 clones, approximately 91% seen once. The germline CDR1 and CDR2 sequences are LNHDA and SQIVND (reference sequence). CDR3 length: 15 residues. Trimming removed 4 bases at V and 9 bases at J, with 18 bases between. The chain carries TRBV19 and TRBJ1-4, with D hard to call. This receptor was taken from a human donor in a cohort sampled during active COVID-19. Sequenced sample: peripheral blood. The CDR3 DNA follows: TGTGCCAGTAGTAGTGAGGAGGCGTTAATGAAAAAACTGTTTTTT. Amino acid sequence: CASSSEEALMKKLFF.